This TCR beta chain was sequenced in a study of molecular identifiers for immune sequencing clone quantification. TCRdb ran MiXCR on the PCR reads and lists one entry per CDR3 protein. Among approximately 500,000 distinct CDR3 sequences listed, about 25% were seen once. Study-wide findings and caveats: Clones above 20 RNA copies contained over 97% of effector molecules and under 1% of naive molecules.

Germline CDR1 is DFQATT and CDR2 is SNEGSKA (reference sequence). Trimming removed 4 bases from V and 8 bases from J, with 17 bases in between. CDR3 length: 13 residues. As to this clonotype: Its antigen is still unknown.

V gene TRBV20-1 combines with J gene TRBJ1-2; D possibly corresponds to TRBD1 (5 bases). The receptor was derived from a human donor in good health. Some libraries in this study had Jurkat cell RNA spiked in. Sequencing was done on a sample of naive CD8+ T cells from blood, with Jurkat cell RNA spiked in. Indicated subset: FACS-sorted CD8+CD4-CCR7+CD45RA+ naive T cells. CDR3 loop: CSATGTATLGYTF. The CDR3 DNA follows: TGCAGTGCTACCGGGACCGCGACCCTCGGCTACACCTTC.